This entry lists 11 T cell receptor beta chains sequenced from one sample in a study of regulatory and conventional T cells in RAG deficiency. The table came from immunoSEQ multiplex PCR; TCRdb's copy has only in-frame clones and leaves some out. The sample yields some 30,000 clones, approximately 90% seen once. These same records also appear under a second study, on regulatory T cells. As reported in that work: The primer mix had 52 TRBV and 13 TRBJ primers.

Sequencing input: CD8+ T cells sorted from blood. These TCRs come from a human donor in good health.

In DNA, the CDR3 is TGTGCCAGCAGTAATTGGAACACTGAAGCTTTCTTT. Its translation is CASSNWNTEAFF. The chain links TRBV28 to TRBJ1-1; D remains ambiguous. The germline V gene has CDR1 MDHEN and CDR2 SYDVKM. V was trimmed by 5 bases and J by 1 base, leaving 5 bases between them. The CDR3 consists of 12 residues. The full variable domain, its missing parts supplied by reference TRBV28 and TRBJ1-1, is DVKVTQSSRYLVKRTGEKVFLECVQDMDHENMFWYRQDPGLGLRLIYFSYDVKMKEKGDIPEGYSVSREKKERFSLILESASTNQTSMYLCASSNWNTEAFFGQGTRLTVV.

In its sample, this clone was seen a few times. CDR3 in DNA: TGTGCCAGCAGCCTCTCCGGGACACCGCTCTACGAGCAGTACTTC. Protein product: CASSLSGTPLYEQYF. This rearrangement joins TRBV14 to TRBJ2-7; D might be TRBD1 (6 bases). CDR1 SGHDN and CDR2 FVKESK come from the germline V gene. CDR3 size: 15 residues. The ends were cut back, 4 bases at V and 3 bases at J, with 16 bases in the middle.

The J gene is TRBJ2-5, the V gene TRBV9; a weak D match, TRBD2 (5 bases). This CDR3 has 14 amino acids. Germline CDR1 reads SGDLS; CDR2 reads YYNGEE. Trimming cost V 0 bases and J 1 base, with 7 bases left between them. The CDR3 spells CASSVGGAQETQYF. The CDR3 DNA follows: TGTGCCAGCAGCGTAGGGGGAGCCCAAGAGACCCAGTACTTC.

The chain employs TRBV5-6 and TRBJ1-4, with 7 bases lining up with TRBD1. Germline trimming cut 3 bases from V and 4 bases from J; bases unmatched to any gene: 15. The CDR3 is 18 amino acids. Per the germline V gene, CDR1 is SGHDT and CDR2 is YYEEEE. Written as DNA, the CDR3 is TGTGCCAGCAGCTCGCTATTGAGAGGGGGCGGGGATAATGAAAAACTGTTTTTT. Translation: CASSSLLRGGGDNEKLFF.

This clone has a handful of counts. J is TRBJ1-5 and V is TRBV9; 7 positions match TRBD1. The V gene end was trimmed by 3 bases and the J gene end by 4 bases; junction bases not matched to a gene: 10. CDR3 length: 16 amino acids. Per the germline V gene, CDR1 is SGDLS and CDR2 is YYNGEE. The CDR3 sequence: CASSAGGDSRNQPQHF. The CDR3 DNA follows: TGTGCCAGCAGCGCGGGGGGGGACAGTAGGAATCAGCCCCAGCATTTT.

The CDR3 nucleotides read TGTGCCAGCAGTTTAGCAGGGGACTTCTACGAGCAGTACTTC. It encodes CASSLAGDFYEQYF. The chain uses TRBV28 and TRBJ2-7; either TRBD1 or TRBD2 may supply D (6 bases each). The germline V and J ends were trimmed by 2 bases and 3 bases, with 11 bases remaining between them. The CDR3 contains 14 residues. CDR1 is MDHEN and CDR2 is SYDVKM in the germline V gene.

The chain couples TRBV10-2 to TRBJ1-2, with D possibly matching TRBD1 (6 bases). The length of the CDR3 is 16 residues. CDR1 and CDR2 from the germline V gene are WSHSY and SAAADI. V was pared by 6 bases and J by 7 bases, with 24 bases between. The CDR3 region is CASRGVRDTGIRGYTF. DNA of the CDR3: TGCGCCAGCAGGGGTGTGAGGGACACGGGGATTCGTGGCTACACCTTC.

The rearrangement uses TRBV13 and TRBJ2-5; D call uncertain. Germline lookup yields CDR1 PRHDT and CDR2 FYEKMQ (reference sequence). V was clipped by 1 base and J by 2 bases, with 5 bases between them. CDR3 length equals 13 residues. CDR3 DNA: TGTGCCAGCAGCTTAGTTCTACAAGAGACCCAGTACTTC. This sequence encodes CASSLVLQETQYF.

The chain employs TRBV25-1 and TRBJ1-2; D may be TRBD1 (6 bases). Germline V gene lookup returns CDR1 MGHDK and CDR2 SYGVNS. This CDR3 has 11 residues. Trimming left V 7 bases short and J 4 bases short, with 7 bases between. The CDR3 is CASKGGYGYTF. CDR3 in DNA: TGTGCCAGCAAGGGGGGCTATGGCTACACCTTC.

This chain links TRBV6-5 with TRBJ2-1, with 13 bases fitting TRBD2. The J segment lost 7 bases and the V segment lost 4 bases, leaving 7 bases of the junction unmatched. The CDR3 loop spans 16 amino acids. The germline V gene has CDR1 MNHEY and CDR2 SVGAGI. CDR3 sequence: CASSWTSGGQGNEQFF. The DNA of the CDR3 is TGTGCCAGCAGTTGGACTAGCGGGGGTCAAGGGAATGAGCAGTTCTTC.

The rearrangement links TRBV27 to TRBJ1-4; a weak D match, TRBD1 (6 bases). CDR1 and CDR2 (germline): MNHEY, SMNVEV (reference sequence). Trimming stripped 7 bases from V and 5 bases from J, with 17 bases between. This CDR3 has 15 residues. The DNA for the CDR3 is TGTGCCAGCACGACCGTACAGGGCCCAAATGAAAAACTGTTTTTT. Translated: CASTTVQGPNEKLFF.